The 10 T cell receptor beta chains presented below share a single source sample, sequenced in a study of T cell clonotyping in hematopoietic cell transplantation. Time point noted: recipient sample about 28 days before transplant, after cytoreduction. TCRdb's copy holds only in-frame clones and misses some; the assay was immunoSEQ multiplex PCR. The sample carries about 650 clones, 96% recorded once. Sample: peripheral blood mononuclear cells, taken before stem cell transplant. These receptors all come from a woman aged 40 to 49 with acute myeloid leukemia. Some clones in this sample may be carry-over from other donors' samples.

This clone came up once. The chain links TRBV25-1 to TRBJ1-2; D possibly corresponds to TRBD1 (6 bases). This CDR3 spans 15 amino acids. V was clipped by 3 bases and J by 4 bases, with 15 bases between them. From germline, CDR1 is MGHDK and CDR2 SYGVNS. Here the CDR3 reads CASSDGGGFPYGYTF. The CDR3 region has the DNA TGTGCCAGCAGTGATGGGGGCGGGTTTCCCTATGGCTACACCTTC.

The rearrangement joins TRBV11-2 to TRBJ1-5; tentatively, D is TRBD1 (5 bases). The germline V gene encodes CDR1 SGHAT and CDR2 FQNNGV. The V and J ends lost 5 bases and 0 bases respectively, with 17 bases between them. The CDR3 spans 17 residues. CDR3 in DNA: TGTGCCAGCAGCCGTGGGGACCTAAAGGCTAGCAATCAGCCCCAGCATTTT. It yields the protein CASSRGDLKASNQPQHF.

The chain uses TRBV7-2 and TRBJ1-5; possibly TRBD1 for D (5 bases). The CDR3 length is 15 residues. Trimming removed 1 base at V and 9 bases at J, with 16 bases between. Germline V gene data show CDR1 as SGHTA and CDR2 as FQGNSA. CDR3 sequence: CASSLGSFRGVPQHF. CDR3 sequence (DNA): TGTGCCAGCAGCTTAGGAAGCTTTCGGGGCGTGCCCCAGCATTTT.

V is TRBV2 and J is TRBJ2-1, with 7 bases matching TRBD2. The germline V gene encodes CDR1 SNHLY and CDR2 FYNNEI. The CDR3 length is 15 residues. V lost 8 bases to trimming and J lost 4 bases; unmatched junction nucleotides: 11. The CDR3 spells CASPWSGEGYNEQFF. The CDR3 DNA is TGTGCCAGCCCTTGGAGCGGGGAAGGATACAATGAGCAGTTCTTC.

DNA for the CDR3: TGTGCCAGCAGCCCGATAGCGGGAGGATATTTCGGCGAGCAGTACTTC. This encodes CASSPIAGGYFGEQYF. The chain uses TRBV7-6 and TRBJ2-5; 10 bases match TRBD2. The tail of the sequence fits TRBJ2-7 better, so the J call may be wrong. The germline CDR1 and CDR2 sequences are SGHVS and FNYEAQ. The CDR3 sequence is 16 residues long.

The chain is built from TRBV27 and TRBJ1-2, with 8 bases aligning to TRBD1. Germline-derived CDR1 and CDR2 are MNHEY and SMNVEV (reference sequence). Trimming at V came to 0 bases and at J to 6 bases, leaving 12 bases not matched to a gene. The CDR3 consists of 17 residues. CDR3 protein: CASSLSNRLRQGHGYTF. The CDR3 DNA is TGTGCCAGCAGTTTATCGAATCGGTTGCGACAGGGGCATGGCTACACCTTC.

V is TRBV6-5 and J is TRBJ2-3; 8 bases align to TRBD1. The CDR3 is made up of 12 amino acids. CDR1 and CDR2 (germline): MNHEY, SVGAGI. The V segment lost 6 bases and the J segment 4 bases; nucleotides outside the gene matches: 0. As DNA, the CDR3 is TGTGCCAGCAGCAGGGGGCCAGATACGCAGTATTTT. Protein: CASSRGPDTQYF.

The rearrangement links TRBV6-5 to TRBJ2-7; D remains unclear. The V end lost 2 bases, the J end lost 2 bases, and 7 bases lay between the germline ends. Germline lookup yields CDR1 MNHEY and CDR2 SVGAGI. This CDR3 has 13 residues. The CDR3 is CASSYGETYEQYF. CDR3 in DNA: TGTGCCAGCAGTTACGGGGAAACCTACGAGCAGTACTTC.

This chain joins TRBV28 and TRBJ2-5; either TRBD1 or TRBD2 may fit D (7 bases each). CDR3 length: 14 residues. Germline V CDR1 and CDR2: MDHEN, SYDVKM. V was trimmed by 6 bases and J by 7 bases, leaving 18 bases between them. The chain's CDR3 is CASRQGGEEVTQYF. As DNA, the CDR3 is TGTGCCAGCAGGCAGGGGGGGGAGGAGGTGACCCAGTACTTC.

The chain has TRBV5-1 and TRBJ1-1, with D possibly being TRBD1 (5 bases). Germline CDR1 reads SGHRS; CDR2 reads YFSETQ. Trimming shortened V by 3 bases and J by 1 base, and 10 bases separated the two germline ends. The CDR3 consists of 14 residues. The CDR3 DNA reads TGCGCCAGCAGCTCGCAGGGACCGAACACTGAAGCTTTCTTT. It translates to CASSSQGPNTEAFF.